The rows below give T cell receptor beta chains drawn from one sample of a study of T cells in Graves' hyperthyroidism and ophthalmopathy. MiXCR, applied by TCRdb to the multiplex PCR reads, yields one record per CDR3 protein. The table has 330,000 or so distinct CDR3 sequences, 15% to 20% seen once. Sequencing was performed on blood. These receptors originate from a woman in her thirties or forties with Graves' ophthalmopathy. Both conserved end residues are part of each CDR3. The D gene is left open where the match is weak. Clone size is stated in some rows and not others, as once, few, many or a class when expanded.

v_gene	abundance	d_gene	j_gene	CDR3nt	CDR3aa
TRBV7-9	many	TRBD1	TRBJ2-6	TGTGCCAGCAGTCCAACAGGGGGCGCCGGGGCCAACGTCCTGACTTTC	CASSPTGGAGANVLTF
TRBV11-2	few	TRBD2	TRBJ2-3	TGTGCCAGCAGCTCCACCCCGGGAGCGGGGGTAAATACGCAGTATTTT	CASSSTPGAGVNTQYF
TRBV6-1	many	NA	TRBJ1-1	TGTGCCAGCAGTGAAGGGGTAACTGAAGCTTTCTTT	CASSEGVTEAFF
TRBV3-1	NA	NA	TRBJ2-7	TGTGCCAGCAGCCAAGATTGGACGCGCGGCGAGCAGTACTTC	CASSQDWTRGEQYF
TRBV5-1	many	NA	TRBJ2-7	TGCGCCAGCAGCTTGGAACAGAGCTCCTACGAGCAGTACTTC	CASSLEQSSYEQYF
TRBV19	many	TRBD1	TRBJ2-7	TGTGCCAGTAGTATGGGACAGGGGTGGTACGAGCAGTACTTC	CASSMGQGWYEQYF
TRBV7-9	many	NA	TRBJ1-5	TGTGCCAGCAGTCATAAGAGCAATCAGCCCCAGCATTTT	CASSHKSNQPQHF
TRBV12-3/TRBV12-4	NA	NA	TRBJ1-5	TGTGCCAGCGGTCAACTCGAAAGGTCTATCCATTTT	CASGQLERSIHF
TRBV29-1	many	NA	TRBJ2-7	TGCAGCGTGGCCCGGGAACAGTCCTACGAGCAGTACTTC	CSVAREQSYEQYF
TRBV27	many	NA	TRBJ2-3	TGTGCCAGCAGGTCGAACCCAGGGGCGCGGGGAGGAGATACGCAGTATTTT	CASRSNPGARGGDTQYF
TRBV5-1	many	NA	TRBJ1-3	TGCGCCAGCAGCTTGGGCAGGACCTCTGGAAACACCATATATTTT	CASSLGRTSGNTIYF
TRBV5-1	NA	NA	TRBJ2-6	TGCGCCAGCAGCTCCTACGTCAGCTCTGGGGCCAACGTCCTGACTTTC	CASSSYVSSGANVLTF
TRBV19	many	NA	TRBJ1-5	TGTGCCAGTAGTATACCCCCCCGGTATCGTCGCAATCAGCCCCAGCATTTT	CASSIPPRYRRNQPQHF
TRBV7-9	many	NA	TRBJ1-1	TGTGCCAGCAGCTTAGGCTCACCTGAAGCTTTCTTT	CASSLGSPEAFF
TRBV11-2	many	TRBD2	TRBJ2-7	TGTGCCAGCAGCAAAGGGGACTATACTAGGTCCTACGAGCAGTACTTC	CASSKGDYTRSYEQYF
TRBV2	NA	NA	TRBJ1-2	TGTGCCAGCAGTGAGGGGCGTTTCTATGGCTACACCTTC	CASSEGRFYGYTF
TRBV12-3/TRBV12-4	many	NA	TRBJ2-7	TGTGCCAGCAGCGACATCACCCGTACGTTTCGCTACGAGCAGTACTTC	CASSDITRTFRYEQYF
TRBV6-5	many	NA	TRBJ1-1	TGTGCCAGCAGTTACACGGTTTCCCTAGAAGCTTTCTTT	CASSYTVSLEAFF
TRBV29-1	NA	NA	TRBJ2-2	TGCAGCAGCGAAGGGAGGTCCGGGGAGCTGTTTTTT	CSSEGRSGELFF
TRBV12-5	many	NA	TRBJ1-5	TGTGCTAGTGGCAAGGGGACGGACTATAGCAATCAGCCCCAGCATTTT	CASGKGTDYSNQPQHF
TRBV28	many	NA	TRBJ2-7	TGTGCCAGCAGCTTTGAACGGGTCCTAACAGCCTACGAGCAGTACTTC	CASSFERVLTAYEQYF
TRBV20-1	many	NA	TRBJ1-5	TGCAGTGCTAGAGGGGACGGCTGGTACTATAGCAATCAGCCCCAGCATTTT	CSARGDGWYYSNQPQHF
TRBV7-9	NA	NA	TRBJ1-1	TGTGCCAGCAGCTTAGTGGCAGATGAAGCTTTCTTT	CASSLVADEAFF
TRBV28	many	NA	TRBJ1-3	TGTGCCAGCAGCGAACGGGACCCTCGGAACACCATATATTTT	CASSERDPRNTIYF
TRBV6-5	NA	NA	TRBJ1-2	TGTGTCAGCAGTTACTCTATGGGGGGTAACTATGGCTACACCTTC	CVSSYSMGGNYGYTF
TRBV7-3	many	NA	TRBJ1-1	TGTGCCAGCAGCTTAAAGCCAGGGGCGTGGACTGAAGCTTTCTTT	CASSLKPGAWTEAFF
TRBV2	many	NA	TRBJ1-1	TGTGCCAGCAGTAAGGACATTGGAGTGAACACTGAAGCTTTCTTT	CASSKDIGVNTEAFF
TRBV6-1	many	TRBD2	TRBJ2-3	TGTGCCAGCAGGGAGACGGGACTATTCACAGATACGCAGTATTTT	CASRETGLFTDTQYF
TRBV6-1	NA	NA	TRBJ2-7	TGTGCCAGCAGTACCTCAGACAGTTCCTACTACGAGCAGTACTTC	CASSTSDSSYYEQYF
TRBV6-1	few	NA	TRBJ1-1	TGTGCCAGCATGGGCGGGAGTCGCACTGAAGCTTTCTTT	CASMGGSRTEAFF
TRBV29-1	many	NA	TRBJ2-5	TGCAGCGTTGACAACCCCCTTTCCCAAGAGACCCAGTACTTC	CSVDNPLSQETQYF
TRBV20-1	few	TRBD1	TRBJ1-5	TGCAGTGCCCGCGTGCTAAGGACAGGGGATGTGAGCAATCAGCCCCAGCATTTT	CSARVLRTGDVSNQPQHF
TRBV28	many	NA	TRBJ2-7	TGTGCCAGCAGTTTTGTGTCCTACGAGCAGTACTTC	CASSFVSYEQYF
TRBV12-3/TRBV12-4	many	NA	TRBJ2-6	TGTGCCAGCAGGACGAGGGAGTTGAGGGGATCTGGGGCCAACGTCCTGACTTTC	CASRTRELRGSGANVLTF
TRBV6-2/TRBV6-3	many	NA	TRBJ1-1	TGTGCCAGCAGCAACGGGGTAGGGGAGACTGAAGCTTTCTTT	CASSNGVGETEAFF
TRBV5-1	NA	NA	TRBJ2-7	TGCGCCAGCAGCTTGGAGGGGAGCGACGAGCAGTACTTC	CASSLEGSDEQYF
TRBV9	NA	NA	TRBJ2-7	TGTGCCAGCAGCGTAGGGACGGGCCCACACTACGAGCAGTACTTC	CASSVGTGPHYEQYF
TRBV6-1	many	TRBD2	TRBJ2-5	TGTGCCTCCTCGACGGCGGGAGTGGGAGAGACCCAGTACTTC	CASSTAGVGETQYF
TRBV14	many	NA	TRBJ1-2	TGTGCCAGCAGCCAAGATCCCCTCTATGGCTACACCTTC	CASSQDPLYGYTF
TRBV7-9	NA	TRBD2	TRBJ2-4	TGTGCCAGCAGCTCCGTAGCGGGAGGGCCGGACATTCAGTACTTC	CASSSVAGGPDIQYF
TRBV9	many	NA	TRBJ1-5	TGTGCCAGCAGCGTAGAAGGGAATCATCAGCCCCAGCATTTT	CASSVEGNHQPQHF
TRBV19	many	TRBD1	TRBJ2-7	TGTGCCAGTCAAGACAGGGGTCGGTCCTACGAGCAGTACTTC	CASQDRGRSYEQYF
TRBV30	many	NA	TRBJ2-5	TGTGCCTGGAGTGTAACCAGTACTGAGACCCAGTACTTC	CAWSVTSTETQYF
TRBV7-8	many	NA	TRBJ1-2	TGTGCCAGCAGCTTTCGATCGGGCCAGGGAGGATATGGCTACACCTTC	CASSFRSGQGGYGYTF
TRBV30	many	NA	TRBJ2-7	TGTGCCTGGAGTGTAAAAGCAGCGGACTCGAAGCAGTACTTC	CAWSVKAADSKQYF
TRBV20-1	medium-sized	TRBD2	TRBJ2-7	TGCAGTGTTAGCGGGAGGTTTTACGAGCAGTACTTC	CSVSGRFYEQYF
TRBV20-1	NA	TRBD1	TRBJ1-5	TGCAGTGCGCTGACAGGGCGCAATCAGCCCCAGCATTTT	CSALTGRNQPQHF
TRBV6-5	many	NA	TRBJ1-5	TGTGCCAGCAGTTCCCTCTTGGGACAGCCCCAGCATTTT	CASSSLLGQPQHF
TRBV20-1	NA	TRBD1	TRBJ1-1	TGCAGTGCTCCAAAGGGAGGGGACAGGTCAAACACTGAAGCTTTCTTT	CSAPKGGDRSNTEAFF
TRBV4-3	many	NA	TRBJ2-2	TGCGCCAGCAGCCAACTTCCAGTCTCCAAACTGAACACTGGGGAGCTGTTTTTT	CASSQLPVSKLNTGELFF
TRBV6-1	many	NA	TRBJ2-4	TGTGCCAGCAGTGAGGGGGGATATGGAGCCAAAAACATTCAGTACTTC	CASSEGGYGAKNIQYF
TRBV18	few	NA	TRBJ1-1	TGTGCCAGCTCACCTTCCGGGGAGAACACTGAAGCTTTCTTT	CASSPSGENTEAFF
TRBV3-1	many	NA	TRBJ1-2	TGTGCCAGCAGCCAAGCTCCGGACGGACCTTATGGCTACACCTTC	CASSQAPDGPYGYTF
TRBV11-2	few	NA	TRBJ2-7	TGTGCCAGCAGTCGGGACTTTCCTTACGAGCAGTACTTC	CASSRDFPYEQYF